Listed below are T cell receptor beta chains from one sample, sequenced in a study of long-term antiretroviral therapy in people with HIV. The repertoire was sequenced with immunoSEQ multiplex PCR; TCRdb's copy has only in-frame clones and lacks some. The sample lists some 21,000 clones, around 86% seen once, with approximately 9% in the top ten. This sample comprised unsorted PBMCs, obtained 0.2 years before starting antiretroviral therapy. The receptors stem from a young man with HIV. Both conserved end residues are part of each CDR3. The D gene is left open where the match is weak.

TRBJ1-1	TRBV6-1	TRBD1	TGTGCCAGCAGGCAGGGGGCGGGGGCTTTCTTT	CASRQGAGAFF
TRBJ2-5	TRBV4-3	-	TGCGCCAGCAGCCAAGACCTGGAAGAGACCCAGTACTTC	CASSQDLEETQYF
TRBJ1-1	TRBV6-6	-	TGTGCCAGCAGTTTTGGGTACGGCACTGAAGCTTTCTTT	CASSFGYGTEAFF
TRBJ1-6	TRBV6-5	TRBD1	TGTGCCAGCAGTATACAGGGGGGCCATAATTCACCCCTCCACTTT	CASSIQGGHNSPLHF
TRBJ1-2	TRBV4-1	-	TGCGCCAGCAGCCCAGCTTGGCCAGGGACTCTGCGCGGCTACACCTTC	CASSPAWPGTLRGYTF
TRBJ1-4	TRBV7-3	TRBD1	TGTGCCAGCAGCTCACCCGACAGGGGAAATGAAAAACTGTTTTTT	CASSSPDRGNEKLFF
TRBJ2-1	TRBV9	-	TGTGCCAGCAGTTCTGCCGGGACTGTGTACGATGAGCAGTTCTTC	CASSSAGTVYDEQFF
TRBJ1-1	TRBV29-1	-	TGCAGCGTTGGACACTTAACCCTCAGGGCCGGAGTCGCTGAAGCTTTCTTT	CSVGHLTLRAGVAEAFF
TRBJ1-5	TRBV6-4	-	TGTGCCAGCAGTGTCGACTATAGCAATCAGCCCCAGCATTTT	CASSVDYSNQPQHF
TRBJ2-1	TRBV13	-	TGTGCCAGCAGGTCGGGTCTCAATGAGCAGTTCTTC	CASRSGLNEQFF
TRBJ2-3	TRBV10-3	TRBD2	TGTGCCATCAGTGAGCCTAGCGGGGGGGCCACGCAGTATTTT	CAISEPSGGATQYF
TRBJ2-1	TRBV9	-	TGTGCCAGCCAGCCCAGCGGAGGGGACAATGAGCAGTTCTTC	CASQPSGGDNEQFF
TRBJ1-1	TRBV5-6	-	TGTGCCAGCAGCTTGCCTTCCTTCACTGAAGCTTTCTTT	CASSLPSFTEAFF